This is a list of T cell receptor beta chains from one sample in a study of T-cell reconstitution after alpha-beta-depleted transplantation in children. MiXCR was run by TCRdb on the PCR reads, yielding one entry per CDR3 protein. This sample carries fewer than 550,000 distinct CDR3 sequences, under 12% of them seen once, and the ten largest clones take 2%. Here the sequenced sample was PBMCs, taken before TCRalphabeta/CD19-depleted stem cell transplant. These receptors were collected from a child under 10 years old with inherited bone marrow failure, due to receive a stem cell transplant. The CDR3 runs from the conserved cysteine through the conserved F or W. The D gene is left open where the match is weak. Only part of the rows carry a size: once, few, many, or a class if the clone is expanded.

TRBJ1-1 TRBD1 TRBV28 many CASSFQRTGRAFF TGTGCCAGCAGTTTTCAGCGGACAGGGAGGGCTTTCTTT
TRBJ1-2 . TRBV29-1 many CSVAGGENYGYTF TGCAGCGTTGCGGGGGGTGAGAACTATGGCTACACCTTC
TRBJ2-2 TRBD2 TRBV5-6 many CASSLFSLGRDTGELFF TGTGCCAGCAGCTTGTTTTCCCTAGGGAGGGACACCGGGGAGCTGTTTTTT
TRBJ2-1 TRBD1 TRBV28 few CASNLRRDSSYNEQFF TGTGCCAGCAACCTCCGCCGGGACAGCTCCTACAATGAGCAGTTCTTC
TRBJ2-1 . TRBV7-6 many CASSFPIGEQFF TGTGCCAGCAGCTTCCCTATTGGTGAGCAGTTCTTC
TRBJ2-1 TRBD1 TRBV5-1 many CASSLGTGGRGEQFF TGCGCCAGCAGCTTGGGGACAGGGGGTAGAGGTGAGCAGTTCTTC
TRBJ2-4 . TRBV5-4 . CASSLDRENAKNIQYF TGTGCCAGCAGCTTGGACAGGGAAAATGCCAAAAACATTCAGTACTTC
TRBJ2-3 TRBD1 TRBV25-1 many CASSEGQVIRGDSGTDTQYF TGTGCCAGCAGTGAGGGACAGGTGATCCGGGGTGATTCGGGCACAGATACGCAGTATTTT
TRBJ2-3 TRBD2 TRBV4-2 many CASSLQTSGRGADTQYF TGTGCCAGCAGCTTACAGACTAGCGGGAGAGGGGCAGATACGCAGTATTTT
TRBJ2-7 TRBD2 TRBV19 many CASSPTSGSTYEQYF TGTGCCAGTAGTCCTACTAGCGGGAGTACGTACGAGCAGTACTTC
TRBJ2-3 . TRBV11-2 many CASSLVLERTDTQYF TGTGCCAGCAGCTTAGTCCTAGAAAGAACAGATACGCAGTATTTT
TRBJ2-1 . TRBV12-3/TRBV12-4 many CASSFWERGNEQFF TGTGCCAGCAGTTTTTGGGAGAGGGGCAATGAGCAGTTCTTC
TRBJ2-7 . TRBV9 many CASSPTGHSSYEQYF TGTGCCAGCAGCCCGACAGGCCATAGCTCCTACGAGCAGTACTTC
TRBJ2-7 TRBD1 TRBV29-1 . CSGRDSRSYEQYF TGCAGCGGACGGGACAGTCGATCCTACGAGCAGTACTTC
TRBJ2-7 TRBD2 TRBV12-3/TRBV12-4 many CASKASGLFYEQYF TGTGCCAGCAAGGCTAGCGGGTTGTTCTACGAGCAGTACTTC
TRBJ2-2 TRBD2 TRBV28 many CASSSLGRWGGFDTGELFF TGTGCCAGCAGTTCCCTCGGGCGTTGGGGGGGGTTCGACACCGGGGAGCTGTTTTTT
TRBJ2-6 . TRBV7-2 few CASSPQGVSGANVLTF TGTGCCAGCAGCCCCCAAGGGGTATCCGGGGCCAACGTCCTGACTTTC
TRBJ1-2 . TRBV2 . CASSESGPDYGYTF TGTGCCAGCAGTGAATCGGGCCCGGACTATGGCTACACCTTC
TRBJ2-1 TRBD2 TRBV7-8 . CASSPQLAGVGNEQFF TGTGCCAGCAGCCCCCAATTAGCGGGAGTTGGAAATGAGCAGTTCTTC
TRBJ1-6 . TRBV20-1 few CSASRARTNSPLHF TGCAGTGCTAGTAGGGCCAGGACAAATTCACCCCTCCACTTT
TRBJ1-1 TRBD1 TRBV25-1 few CASSGGDRIHDTEAFF TGTGCCAGCAGTGGGGGGGACAGGATTCACGACACTGAAGCTTTCTTT